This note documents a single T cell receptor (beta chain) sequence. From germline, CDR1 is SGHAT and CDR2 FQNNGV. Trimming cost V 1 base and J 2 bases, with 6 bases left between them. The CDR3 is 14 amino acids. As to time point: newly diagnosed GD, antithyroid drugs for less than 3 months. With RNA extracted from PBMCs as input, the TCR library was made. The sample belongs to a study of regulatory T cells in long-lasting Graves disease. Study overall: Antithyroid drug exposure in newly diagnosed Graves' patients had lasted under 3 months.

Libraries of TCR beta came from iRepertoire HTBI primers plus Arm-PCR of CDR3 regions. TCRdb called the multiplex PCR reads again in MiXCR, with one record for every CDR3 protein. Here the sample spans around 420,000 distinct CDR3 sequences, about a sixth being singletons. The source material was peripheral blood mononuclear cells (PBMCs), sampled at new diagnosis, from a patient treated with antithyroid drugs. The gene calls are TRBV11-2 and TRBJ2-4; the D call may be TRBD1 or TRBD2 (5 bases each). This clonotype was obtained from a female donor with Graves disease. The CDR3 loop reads CASSLGGTKNIQYF. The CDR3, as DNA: TGTGCCAGCAGCTTAGGGGGGACCAAAAACATTCAGTACTTC.